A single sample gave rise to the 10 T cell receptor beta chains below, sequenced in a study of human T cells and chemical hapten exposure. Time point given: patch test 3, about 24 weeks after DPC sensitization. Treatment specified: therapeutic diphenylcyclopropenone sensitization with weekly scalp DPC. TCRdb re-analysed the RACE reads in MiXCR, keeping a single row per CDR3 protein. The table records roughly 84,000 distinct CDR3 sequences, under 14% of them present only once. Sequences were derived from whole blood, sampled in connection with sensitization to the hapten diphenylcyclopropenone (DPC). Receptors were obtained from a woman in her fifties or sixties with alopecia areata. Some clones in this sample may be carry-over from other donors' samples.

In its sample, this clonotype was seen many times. The CDR3 loop is CASSLGLARYEQYF. In DNA form, the CDR3 reads TGTGCCAGCAGCCTGGGACTAGCCCGCTACGAGCAGTACTTC. The chain employs TRBV9 and TRBJ2-7; 9 bases agree with TRBD2. V was clipped by 4 bases and J by 3 bases; unmatched bases: 5. The CDR3 extends over 14 amino acids. CDR1 is SGDLS, CDR2 YYNGEE, per germline.

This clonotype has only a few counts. CDR3: CASSLEGRGEGYTF. The CDR3 DNA reads as TGCGCCAGCAGCTTGGAAGGCAGGGGTGAAGGCTACACCTTC. The chain employs TRBV5-1 and TRBJ1-2; perhaps TRBD1 as D (6 bases). Trimming removed 0 bases from V and 8 bases from J, with 14 bases in between. The CDR3 totals 14 residues. The germline CDR1 and CDR2 sequences are SGHRS and YFSETQ. The entire variable domain, with the rest obtained from reference TRBV5-1 and TRBJ1-2, is as follows: KAGVTQTPRYLIKTRGQQVTLSCSPISGHRSVSWYQQTPGQGLQFLFEYFSETQRNKGNFPGRFSGRQFSNSRSEMNVSTLELGDSALYLCASSLEGRGEGYTFGSGTRLTVV.

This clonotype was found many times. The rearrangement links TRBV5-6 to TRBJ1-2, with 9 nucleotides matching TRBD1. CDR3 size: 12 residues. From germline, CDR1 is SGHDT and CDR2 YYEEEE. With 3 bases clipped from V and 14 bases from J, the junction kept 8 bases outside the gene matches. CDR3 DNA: TGTGCCAGCAGCTGGGACAGGGAGGGGGGTACCTTC. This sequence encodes CASSWDREGGTF. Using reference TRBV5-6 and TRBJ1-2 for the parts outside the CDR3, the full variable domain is DAGVTQSPTHLIKTRGQQVTLRCSPKSGHDTVSWYQQALGQGPQFIFQYYEEEERQRGNFPDRFSGHQFPNYSSELNVNALLLGDSALYLCASSWDREGGTFGSGTRLTVV.

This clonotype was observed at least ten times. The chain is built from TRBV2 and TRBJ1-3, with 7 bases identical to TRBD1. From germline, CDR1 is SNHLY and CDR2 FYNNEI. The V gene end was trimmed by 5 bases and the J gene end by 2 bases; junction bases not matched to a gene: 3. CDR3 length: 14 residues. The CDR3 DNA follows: TGTGCCAGCAGTCCAGGGGGGCCTGGAAACACCATATATTTT. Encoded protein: CASSPGGPGNTIYF. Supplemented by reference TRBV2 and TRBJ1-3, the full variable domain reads EPEVTQTPSHQVTQMGQEVILRCVPISNHLYFYWYRQILGQKVEFLVSFYNNEISEKSEIFDDQFSVERPDGSNFTLKIRSTKLEDSAMYFCASSPGGPGNTIYFGEGSWLTVV.

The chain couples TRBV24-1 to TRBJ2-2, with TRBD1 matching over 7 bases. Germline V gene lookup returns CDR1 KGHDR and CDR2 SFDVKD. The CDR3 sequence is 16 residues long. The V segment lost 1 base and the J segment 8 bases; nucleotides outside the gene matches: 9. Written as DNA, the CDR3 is TGTGCCACCAGTGATTTCCCCCGGGACAGATGGGGGGAGCTGTTTTTT. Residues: CATSDFPRDRWGELFF.

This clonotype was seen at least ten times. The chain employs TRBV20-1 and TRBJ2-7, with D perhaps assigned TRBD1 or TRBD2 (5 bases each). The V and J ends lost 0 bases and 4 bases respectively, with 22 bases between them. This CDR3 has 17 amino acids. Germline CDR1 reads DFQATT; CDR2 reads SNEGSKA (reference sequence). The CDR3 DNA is TGCAGTGCTAGAGATCCGAAAGGGAGCGGACATCCTTACGAGCAGTACTTC. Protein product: CSARDPKGSGHPYEQYF.

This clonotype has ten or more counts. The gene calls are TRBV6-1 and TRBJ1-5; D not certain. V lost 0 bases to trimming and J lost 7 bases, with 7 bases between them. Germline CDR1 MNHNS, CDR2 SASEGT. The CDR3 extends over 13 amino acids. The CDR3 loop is CASSEAARQPQHF. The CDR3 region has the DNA TGTGCCAGCAGTGAAGCGGCCCGCCAGCCCCAGCATTTT.

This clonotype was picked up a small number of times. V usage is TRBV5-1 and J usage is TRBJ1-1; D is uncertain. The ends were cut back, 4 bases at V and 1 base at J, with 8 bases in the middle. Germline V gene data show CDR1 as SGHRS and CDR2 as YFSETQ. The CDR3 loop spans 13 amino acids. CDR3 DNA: TGCGCCAGCAGCCTCGACACGAACACTGAAGCTTTCTTT. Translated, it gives CASSLDTNTEAFF.

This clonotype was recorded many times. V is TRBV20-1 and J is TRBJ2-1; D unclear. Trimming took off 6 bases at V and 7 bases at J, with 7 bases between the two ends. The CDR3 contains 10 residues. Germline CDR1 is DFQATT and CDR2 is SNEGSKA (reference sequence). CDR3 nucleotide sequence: TGCAGTGCCGGTAGGAATGAGCAGTTCTTC. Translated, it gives CSAGRNEQFF.

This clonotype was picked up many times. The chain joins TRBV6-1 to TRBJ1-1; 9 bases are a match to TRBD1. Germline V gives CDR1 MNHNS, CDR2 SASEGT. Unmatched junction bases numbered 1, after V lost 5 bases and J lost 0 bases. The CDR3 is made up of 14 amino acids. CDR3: CASSRDRVNTEAFF. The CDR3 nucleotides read TGTGCCAGCAGTCGGGACAGGGTGAACACTGAAGCTTTCTTT.